The entry below describes one T cell receptor (beta chain). In the authors' workflow: Nucleated cell counts were estimated from reference gene primer amplification. Profiled with immunoSEQ multiplex PCR; TCRdb holds only in-frame clones, not every one. V and J calls and clone size follow that table, whereas D and trimming were derived from the DNA. The sample gives 88,000 or so clones, 75% to 90% of which show up once; around 1% is in the top ten. The record originates from a study of blood T cell repertoires in COVID-19. V was pared by 5 bases and J by 2 bases, with 11 bases between. In germline, CDR1 is SGHVS, CDR2 FQNEAQ. CDR3 size: 14 residues. Researchers sorted participants into cohorts using their self-reported clinical history.

Source material: PBMCs or T cells enriched from blood (not recorded which). This clonotype was obtained from a woman aged 45-60 years with acute COVID-19. This sequence joins TRBV7-8 and TRBJ2-3, with D tentatively TRBD2 (6 bases). The chain's CDR3 is CASSPGLLTDTQYF. CDR3 bases: TGTGCCAGCAGCCCGGGACTTCTCACAGATACGCAGTATTTT.